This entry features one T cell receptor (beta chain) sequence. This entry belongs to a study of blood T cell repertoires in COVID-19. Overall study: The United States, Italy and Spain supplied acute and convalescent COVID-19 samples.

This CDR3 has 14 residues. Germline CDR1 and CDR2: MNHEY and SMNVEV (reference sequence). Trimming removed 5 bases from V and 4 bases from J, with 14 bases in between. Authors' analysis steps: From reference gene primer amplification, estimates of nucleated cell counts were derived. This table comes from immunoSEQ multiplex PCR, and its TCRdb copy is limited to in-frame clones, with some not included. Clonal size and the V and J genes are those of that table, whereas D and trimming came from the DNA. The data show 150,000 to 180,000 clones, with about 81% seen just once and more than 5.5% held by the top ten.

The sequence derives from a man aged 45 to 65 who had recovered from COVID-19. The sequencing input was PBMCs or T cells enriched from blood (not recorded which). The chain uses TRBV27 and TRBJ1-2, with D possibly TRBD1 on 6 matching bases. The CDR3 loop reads CASSRQPRGYGYTF. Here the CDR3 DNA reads TGTGCCAGCAGTCGACAGCCCAGGGGCTATGGCTACACCTTC.